The subject of this entry is one T cell receptor (beta chain). TCRdb keeps only in-frame clones here, not all; method: immunoSEQ multiplex PCR. The sample records under 250,000 clones, 75% to 90% being singletons. This sample is part of a study of blood T cell repertoires in COVID-19. Study at large: Specimens from acute and convalescent COVID-19 originated in the United States, Italy and Spain. Nucleic acid was either cDNA or gDNA, and it came from T cells, B-cell-depleted T cells, or PBMCs.

CDR1 is SEHNR and CDR2 is FQNEAQ in the germline V gene (reference sequence). The CDR3 contains 12 residues. V lost 1 base and J lost 9, with 10 bases in between. While infection was still active, Seattle patients were enrolled and then followed longitudinally. The receptor was derived from a man in his thirties or forties with COVID-19, enrolled during active disease. The chain joins TRBV7-9 to TRBJ2-7, with no clear D. Sequenced input: peripheral blood. The CDR3, as DNA: TGTGCCAGCAGCTTAGGGGCATCCGGGCAGTACTTC. Translation: CASSLGASGQYF.